A selection of T cell receptor beta chains follows, all from one sample in a study of blood T cell repertoires in COVID-19. Here immunoSEQ multiplex PCR was the method, and the copy in TCRdb shows in-frame clones only, minus some. There are 150,000 to 200,000 clones in the sample; approximately 87% occur only once, and roughly an eighth lies in the top ten. Specimen: peripheral blood. These receptors were obtained from a woman in her seventies with COVID-19, enrolled during active disease. The CDR3 runs from the conserved cysteine through the conserved F or W. D genes are given only for firm matches. Size tells how often a clone was seen (once, few, many) or the class of an expanded clone, and some rows leave it out.

J gene: TRBJ1-6
V gene: TRBV6-7
clone size: NA
D gene: NA
CDR3 DNA: TGTGCCAGCAGTTACTCGAGGAGGGCCCTCCGGTTTAATTCACCCCTCCACTTT
CDR3 protein: CASSYSRRALRFNSPLHF

J gene: TRBJ1-1
V gene: TRBV27
clone size: once
D gene: NA
CDR3 DNA: TGTGCCAGCAGTAGCGGACAGTTAAACACTGAAGCTTTCTTT
CDR3 protein: CASSSGQLNTEAFF

J gene: TRBJ1-1
V gene: TRBV7-9
clone size: NA
D gene: NA
CDR3 DNA: TGTGCCAGCAGCTCTCACTCTGGGGAGACTGAAGCTTTCTTT
CDR3 protein: CASSSHSGETEAFF

J gene: TRBJ2-3
V gene: TRBV5-4
clone size: once
D gene: NA
CDR3 DNA: TGTGCCAGCAGCTTGCAGGGCACAGATACGCAGTATTTT
CDR3 protein: CASSLQGTDTQYF

J gene: TRBJ2-1
V gene: TRBV7-2
clone size: NA
D gene: NA
CDR3 DNA: TGTGCCAGCAACAAACAGGACAATGAGCAGTTCTTC
CDR3 protein: CASNKQDNEQFF

J gene: TRBJ2-3
V gene: TRBV11-2
clone size: NA
D gene: TRBD1
CDR3 DNA: TGTGCCAGCAGCCGCACCGGGACAGGGGCAGATACGCAGTATTTT
CDR3 protein: CASSRTGTGADTQYF

J gene: TRBJ2-1
V gene: TRBV30
clone size: NA
D gene: TRBD2
CDR3 DNA: TGTGCCTGGACCGGGGGGGAAAGGGATGAGCAGTTCTTC
CDR3 protein: CAWTGGERDEQFF

J gene: TRBJ2-7
V gene: TRBV28
clone size: NA
D gene: TRBD1
CDR3 DNA: TGTGCCAGCAGTTTAAACAGGGGCTACGAGCAGTACTTC
CDR3 protein: CASSLNRGYEQYF

J gene: TRBJ2-7
V gene: TRBV6-1
clone size: NA
D gene: NA
CDR3 DNA: TGTGCCAGCAGTGACAGAGACAGGAACGAGCAGTACTTC
CDR3 protein: CASSDRDRNEQYF

J gene: TRBJ2-1
V gene: TRBV11-2
clone size: NA
D gene: TRBD2
CDR3 DNA: TGTGCCAGCAGCTTATCGGGGACTAGGTACAATGAGCAGTTCTTC
CDR3 protein: CASSLSGTRYNEQFF

J gene: TRBJ2-1
V gene: TRBV29-1
clone size: NA
D gene: TRBD2
CDR3 DNA: TGCAGCGTCGCTGCCGGGACTAGCGGGAGCTCCTACAATGAGCAGTTCTTC
CDR3 protein: CSVAAGTSGSSYNEQFF

J gene: TRBJ2-1
V gene: TRBV21-1
clone size: NA
D gene: NA
CDR3 DNA: TGTGCCAGCAGCAAAAGGGGGGGTAGGAGGTGTTCTTTCTTCTCCTACAATGAGCAGTTCTTC
CDR3 protein: CASSKRGGRRCSFFSYNEQFF

J gene: TRBJ1-1
V gene: TRBV19
clone size: once
D gene: NA
CDR3 DNA: TGTGCCAGCACTCAGGGAGGGTTGAACACTGAAGCTTTCTTT
CDR3 protein: CASTQGGLNTEAFF

J gene: TRBJ1-2
V gene: TRBV5-1
clone size: few
D gene: TRBD1
CDR3 DNA: TGCGCCAGCAGCTTCCTCCAGGGGGATGGCTACACCTTC
CDR3 protein: CASSFLQGDGYTF

J gene: TRBJ1-4
V gene: TRBV5-1
clone size: NA
D gene: NA
CDR3 DNA: TGCGCCAGCAGCTTGGCTCCAACTAATGAAAAACTGTTTTTT
CDR3 protein: CASSLAPTNEKLFF

J gene: TRBJ2-6
V gene: TRBV30
clone size: once
D gene: TRBD1
CDR3 DNA: TGTGCCTCGCCGGGACAGGAGTCCTCTGGGGCCAACGTCCTGACTTTC
CDR3 protein: CASPGQESSGANVLTF

J gene: TRBJ2-1
V gene: TRBV4-2
clone size: NA
D gene: NA
CDR3 DNA: TGTGCCAGCAGTATGCTTTCTACCACCTACAATGAGCAGTTCTTC
CDR3 protein: CASSMLSTTYNEQFF

J gene: TRBJ1-1
V gene: TRBV6-5
clone size: NA
D gene: TRBD1
CDR3 DNA: TGTGCCAGCAGTTTGGGACTCCAGGGGGCTGAAGCTTTCTTT
CDR3 protein: CASSLGLQGAEAFF

J gene: TRBJ1-1
V gene: TRBV30
clone size: NA
D gene: NA
CDR3 DNA: TGTGCCTGGACGAAGGGAGGTAGCACTGAAGCTTTCTTT
CDR3 protein: CAWTKGGSTEAFF

J gene: TRBJ2-2
V gene: TRBV28
clone size: NA
D gene: TRBD2
CDR3 DNA: TGTGCCAGCAGTGGAAGCGGGATAGACGCCGGGGAGCTGTTTTTT
CDR3 protein: CASSGSGIDAGELFF

J gene: TRBJ1-2
V gene: TRBV27
clone size: NA
D gene: NA
CDR3 DNA: TGTGCCAGCCGGTACTTAGATGGCTACACCTTC
CDR3 protein: CASRYLDGYTF

J gene: TRBJ2-5
V gene: TRBV7-3
clone size: NA
D gene: TRBD2
CDR3 DNA: TGTGCCAGCAGCCCCGGGACTAGCGTGGAGACCCAGTACTTC
CDR3 protein: CASSPGTSVETQYF

J gene: TRBJ1-5
V gene: TRBV28
clone size: NA
D gene: NA
CDR3 DNA: TGTGCCAGCAGTTCCCACAGGGTCCTGGCTCAGCCCCAGCATTTT
CDR3 protein: CASSSHRVLAQPQHF